A selection of T cell receptor beta chains follows, all from one sample in a study of cytomegalovirus exposure and HLA in healthy donors. TCRdb's copy holds only in-frame clones and misses some; the assay was immunoSEQ multiplex PCR. This table has 120,000 to 150,000 clones, about 80% appearing once. Input material: PBMCs. All receptors derive from a woman aged 40 to 50 in good health and CMV-seronegative. Each CDR3 is given with its conserved first and last residue.

V gene,CDR3 length,J gene,CDR3 protein
TRBV5-1,15,TRBJ2-7,CASSLAGRLEYEQYF
TRBV4-1,15,TRBJ2-4,CASSQPATAKNIQYF
TRBV5-5,14,TRBJ1-4,CASSLGPTNEKLFF
TRBV5-1,15,TRBJ1-2,CASSKGGETHYGYTF
TRBV9,15,TRBJ1-2,CASSAGISSNYGYTF
TRBV4-1,15,TRBJ2-7,CASSQEWRRGSEQYF
TRBV7-8,14,TRBJ1-5,CASSSAAVNQPQHF
TRBV9,16,TRBJ1-6,CASSAPTGSYNSPLHF
TRBV28,16,TRBJ2-1,CASSLRASGSYNEQFF
TRBV6-5,16,TRBJ1-1,CASSYSWTGMNTEAFF
TRBV9,15,TRBJ2-1,CASSGLAVPYNEQFF
TRBV28,14,TRBJ1-4,CASSFAGKNEKLFF
TRBV9,13,TRBJ2-7,CASSGTNSYEQYF
TRBV28,17,TRBJ2-1,CASTRTSGAGAYNEQFF
TRBV5-1,14,TRBJ1-2,CASSLVGGEDGYTF
TRBV7-2,16,TRBJ1-2,CASRIAGGQAYYGYTF
TRBV5-6,15,TRBJ2-1,CASSFDLAEYNEQFF
TRBV28,18,TRBJ1-2,CASSYIIFRDRGHDGYTF
TRBV13,15,TRBJ1-4,CASSPVRDRAEKLFF
TRBV5-1,15,TRBJ2-3,CASSLGGQGTDTQYF
TRBV25-1,15,TRBJ1-1,CASSELGTGVTEAFF
TRBV2,14,TRBJ2-3,CASSPGLQTDTQYF
TRBV19,17,TRBJ2-3,CASSFSHSGIVTDTQYF
TRBV27,14,TRBJ1-1,CASSLRGLNTEAFF
TRBV5-1,15,TRBJ2-7,CASSPRTGQFHEQYF
TRBV7-9,13,TRBJ2-2,CATWTVNTGELFF
TRBV13,15,TRBJ2-6,CASSLYGSGANVLTF
TRBV27,16,TRBJ2-1,CASSSLGLSSYNEQFF
TRBV7-8,16,TRBJ2-4,CASSLAGSMVANIQYF
TRBV19,13,TRBJ2-5,CASSMSRAAAQYF
TRBV19,14,TRBJ2-2,CASNRNANTGELFF
TRBV28,15,TRBJ1-5,CASSLGGLSNQPQHF
TRBV28,12,TRBJ2-2,CASRRDRDGLFF
TRBV28,15,TRBJ1-4,CASSADITTNEKLFF
TRBV7-3,16,TRBJ2-3,CASSLGSLAGADTQYF
TRBV9,13,TRBJ1-1,CASSVEQGSVAFF
TRBV29-1,11,TRBJ2-7,CSVAPGNEQYF
TRBV11-1,16,TRBJ2-7,CASSFNRDRGSYEQYF
TRBV7-2,15,TRBJ2-4,CASSSGLAGINIQYF
TRBV27,16,TRBJ2-1,CASSLLAGDPYNEQFF
TRBV9,14,TRBJ1-1,CASSVVGASTEAFF
TRBV7-2,18,TRBJ1-2,CASSSRIMDTGQDYGYTF
TRBV7-2,13,TRBJ2-1,CASSLEAAAKQFF
TRBV5-4,14,TRBJ2-7,CASSLGQGDYEQYF
TRBV2,15,TRBJ2-1,CASSGSLAGVIEQFF
TRBV4-3,14,TRBJ1-5,CASSQDRGRQPQHF
TRBV10-3,15,TRBJ2-1,CAISEVGASYNEQFF
TRBV7-2,14,TRBJ2-1,CASSLALAYNEQFF
TRBV2,16,TRBJ2-5,CASSPPRTSPWETQYF
TRBV10-1,13,TRBJ1-1,CASSSQRNTEAFF
TRBV2,11,TRBJ1-1,CASKTTTEAFF